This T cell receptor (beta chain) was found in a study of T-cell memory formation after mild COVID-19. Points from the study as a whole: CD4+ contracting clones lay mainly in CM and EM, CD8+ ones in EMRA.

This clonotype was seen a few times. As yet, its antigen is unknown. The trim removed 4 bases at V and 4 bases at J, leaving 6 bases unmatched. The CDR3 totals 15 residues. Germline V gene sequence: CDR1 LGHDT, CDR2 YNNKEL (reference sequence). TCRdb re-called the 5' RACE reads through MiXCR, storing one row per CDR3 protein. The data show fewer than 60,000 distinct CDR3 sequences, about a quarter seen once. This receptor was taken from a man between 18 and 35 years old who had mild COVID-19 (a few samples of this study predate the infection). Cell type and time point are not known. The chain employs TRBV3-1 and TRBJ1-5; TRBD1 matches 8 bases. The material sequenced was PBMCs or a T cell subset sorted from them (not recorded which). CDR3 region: CASSLTGVGNQPQHF. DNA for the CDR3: TGTGCCAGCAGCCTGACAGGGGTAGGGAATCAGCCCCAGCATTTT.